This entry lists 16 T cell receptor beta chains sequenced from one sample in a study of vaccination and CD4 T cells after COVID-19. Noted treatment: roughly 10-day PBMC culture with coronavirus spike peptide pools or control peptides (ViraFEST assay). Researchers used the Oncomine TCR Beta short-read assay to sequence DNA from cultured CD4+ T cells. TCRdb reanalysed the PCR reads using MiXCR and keeps one entry per CDR3 protein. The repertoire has approximately 12,000 distinct CDR3 sequences, around 60% of them found once; the top ten carry 11% to 15%. Antigens of these TCRs are unknown. Sample: CD4+ T cells from blood, cultured in vitro. These receptors came from a human donor who had recovered from COVID-19.

The chain links TRBV6-5 to TRBJ2-7; D could derive from TRBD1 or TRBD2 (6 bases each). This CDR3 is 16 amino acids long. The V gene lost 2 bases and the J gene lost 3 bases, with 17 bases spanning the gap. CDR1 and CDR2 (germline): MNHEY, SVGAGI. The chain's CDR3 is CASSYGGRNPYYEQYF. Written as DNA, the CDR3 is TGTGCCAGCAGTTACGGGGGGCGCAACCCATACTACGAGCAGTACTTC.

This clonotype has only a few counts. The chain has TRBV28 and TRBJ1-5, with D unresolved. CDR1 and CDR2 (germline): MDHEN, SYDVKM. The V end lost 6 bases, the J end lost 7 bases, and 13 bases lay between the germline ends. The CDR3 loop spans 13 amino acids. The CDR3 region has the DNA TGTGCCAGCAGCCCCGGGGTCTACCAGCCCCAGCATTTT. Encoded protein: CASSPGVYQPQHF.

This rearrangement joins TRBV5-4 to TRBJ2-7, with D tentatively TRBD1 or TRBD2 (5 bases each). The CDR3 has 16 residues. Per the germline V gene, CDR1 is SGHNT and CDR2 is YYREEE (reference sequence). V gave up 1 base and J gave up 0 bases, with 14 bases separating them. Here the CDR3 reads CASSLNRDAGSYEQYF. The CDR3 nucleotides are TGTGCCAGCAGCTTGAACCGGGACGCGGGCTCCTACGAGCAGTACTTC.

A single count supports this clonotype. The genes are TRBV7-2 and TRBJ1-2; D remains ambiguous. The length of the CDR3 is 14 residues. With 5 bases removed from V and 5 bases from J, the gap between germline ends came to 15 bases. CDR1 is SGHTA, CDR2 FQGNSA, per germline. This CDR3 reads CASSPRAVPYGYTF. Here the CDR3 DNA reads TGTGCCAGCAGCCCGCGGGCAGTCCCTTATGGCTACACCTTC. Variable domain in full (rest from reference TRBV7-2 and TRBJ1-2): GAGVSQSPSNKVTEKGKDVELRCDPISGHTALYWYRQSLGQGLEFLIYFQGNSAPDKSGLPSDRFSAERTGGSVSTLTIQRTQQEDSAVYLCASSPRAVPYGYTFGSGTRLTVV.

A single count supports this clonotype. The chain links TRBV7-9 to TRBJ1-4, with TRBD1 as a possible D gene (5 bases). With 1 base removed from V and 8 bases from J, the gap between germline ends came to 11 bases. The CDR3 runs 14 residues. Germline V gives CDR1 SEHNR, CDR2 FQNEAQ (reference sequence). CDR3 in amino acids: CASSLGQGREKLFF. The CDR3 DNA follows: TGTGCCAGCAGCTTAGGCCAGGGCCGCGAAAAACTGTTTTTT.

V is TRBV20-1 and J is TRBJ1-2; D uncertain. The V gene's germline CDR1 is DFQATT and CDR2 SNEGSKA (reference sequence). Deletions cut 0 bases from V and 7 bases from J, with 15 bases between. This CDR3 is 14 amino acids long. The CDR3 DNA sequence: TGCAGTGCTAGAGATTATTGGAAATCGTCTGGCTACACCTTC. Protein product: CSARDYWKSSGYTF.

This chain connects TRBV7-6 to TRBJ1-1; D might be TRBD1 (6 bases). Trimming stripped 1 base from V and 1 base from J, with 10 bases between. This CDR3 contains 15 residues. Germline CDR1 and CDR2: SGHVS and FNYEAQ. Here the CDR3 reads CASSLGQGPNTEAFF. The CDR3 bases are TGTGCCAGCAGCTTAGGTCAGGGGCCGAACACTGAAGCTTTCTTT.

V usage is TRBV12-3 or TRBV12-4 and J usage is TRBJ1-2, with TRBD1 matching 7 bases. The CDR3 spans 13 residues. V shed 6 bases and J 3 bases; nucleotides not matched to a gene: 4. CDR3 DNA sequence: TGTGCCAGCAGCAAGCAGGGGGACTATGGCTACACCTTC. Translating it yields CASSKQGDYGYTF.

The J gene is TRBJ1-5, the V gene TRBV18, with D uncertain. The germline CDR1 and CDR2 sequences are KGHSH and LQKENI. This CDR3 is built from 15 residues. V was pared by 6 bases and J by 3 bases, with 15 bases between. CDR3 sequence reads: CASSLKEGSNQPQHF. CDR3 coding DNA: TGTGCCAGCTCGCTTAAAGAGGGTTCCAATCAGCCCCAGCATTTT.

This chain links TRBV20-1 with TRBJ2-5; 9 nucleotides match TRBD1. V shed 5 bases, J shed 7 bases, and the junction held 17 bases outside the gene matches. Germline V CDR1 and CDR2: DFQATT, SNEGSKA (reference sequence). CDR3 length: 16 residues. The CDR3, as DNA: TGCAGTGCTCCCCCGGGAACAGGGGGCGCCGAGGGGACCCAGTACTTC. Its translation: CSAPPGTGGAEGTQYF.

This clonotype was seen a handful of times. The V call is TRBV15, the J call TRBJ1-5, with a possible D match to TRBD1 (5 bases). CDR1 is LNHNV and CDR2 is YYDKDF in the germline V gene (reference sequence). Trimming removed 0 bases from V and 1 base from J, with 16 bases in between. This CDR3 contains 18 residues. CDR3 DNA: TGTGCCACCAGCAGAGATCAGAGGTTGGGACGGAGCAATCAGCCCCAGCATTTT. It codes for CATSRDQRLGRSNQPQHF.

The rearrangement joins TRBV20-1 to TRBJ1-2; D is possibly TRBD1 (6 bases). The CDR3 covers 13 residues. Trimming removed 5 bases from V and 5 bases from J, with 15 bases in between. CDR1 is DFQATT, CDR2 SNEGSKA, per germline (reference sequence). CDR3 region: CSALQDRSYGYTF. Here the CDR3 DNA reads TGCAGTGCTCTCCAAGACAGGAGTTATGGCTACACCTTC.

The genes are TRBV11-3 and TRBJ1-1; tentatively, D is TRBD1 (6 bases). V lost 8 bases and J 1 base, leaving 17 bases between the germline ends. The CDR3 covers 15 residues. CDR1 SGHNT and CDR2 YENEEA come from the germline V gene. The CDR3 DNA reads TGTGCCAGCTCTCCCCCCCCGACAGGGAACACTGAAGCTTTCTTT. Protein product: CASSPPPTGNTEAFF. Full variable domain (rest looked up from reference TRBV11-3 and TRBJ1-1): EAGVVQSPRYKIIEKKQPVAFWCNPISGHNTLYWYLQNLGQGPELLIRYENEEAVDDSQLPKDRFSAERLKGVDSTLKIQPAELGDSAVYLCASSPPPTGNTEAFFGQGTRLTVV.

The J gene is TRBJ2-2, the V gene TRBV28; a possible D gene is TRBD2 (6 bases). Trimming removed 10 bases from V and 5 bases from J, with 17 bases in between. This CDR3 is 14 amino acids long. Germline V gene data show CDR1 as MDHEN and CDR2 as SYDVKM. This CDR3 is CATLRGAFTGELFF. The CDR3 region has the DNA TGTGCCACCTTACGCGGGGCATTTACCGGGGAGCTGTTTTTT.

J is TRBJ2-6 and V is TRBV7-2; TRBD1 aligns across 9 bases. V shed 7 bases, J shed 2 bases, and the junction held 12 bases outside the gene matches. Germline V lookup: CDR1 SGHTA, CDR2 FQGNSA. CDR3 length: 18 residues. CDR3 amino acids: CASNRYRGPRAGANVLTF. CDR3 sequence (DNA): TGTGCCAGCAACCGATACAGGGGGCCTCGAGCTGGGGCCAACGTCCTGACTTTC.

The CDR3 nucleotides read TGTGCCAGCAGAAGGGGGGATCAGCCCCAGCATTTT. Translating gives CASRRGDQPQHF. This chain connects TRBV6-1 to TRBJ1-5, with D tentatively TRBD1 (6 bases). CDR1 MNHNS and CDR2 SASEGT come from the germline V gene. There are 12 residues in the CDR3. Trimming shortened V by 6 bases and J by 5 bases, and 8 bases separated the two germline ends.